This record covers a single TCR beta chain. The data derive from a study of CD8+ T cells in alopecia areata. As the sequencing template, cDNA was produced by extracting RNA and reverse transcribing it. Produced via immunoSEQ multiplex PCR; TCRdb's table is partial and in-frame only. The table records about 180,000 clones, roughly 50% of them present only once. Germline V gene data show CDR1 as LNHDA and CDR2 as SQIVND (reference sequence). This CDR3 contains 11 residues. Between the trimmed V and J ends, which lost 7 bases and 1 base, there was a span of 3 bases. Documented treatment: oral pan-JAK inhibitor, 5-10 mg twice daily. From PBMCs, CD4+ and CD8+ T cells were sorted.

This specimen consisted of CD4+ T cells sorted from blood, obtained at approximately week 56, from a patient treated with tofacitinib. This sequence joins TRBV19 and TRBJ2-3; no clear D gene. This clonotype originated in a human donor with alopecia areata. For the CDR3, the DNA is TGTGCCAGTACGGGCACAGATACGCAGTATTTT. Its protein product is CASTGTDTQYF.